Below, one T cell receptor beta chain is given with its context. Its specificity is not known. The CDR3 sequence is 16 residues long. Trimming removed 5 bases from V and 11 bases from J; junction bases left unmatched: 15. From germline, CDR1 is SEHNR and CDR2 FQNEAQ (reference sequence). This PCR relied on a set of 60 Vbeta primers and 13 Jbeta primers. Using immunoSEQ multiplex PCR, the repertoire was profiled, and TCRdb retains in-frame clones only, with some absent. Among about 190,000 clones listed, 60% to 85% were seen once. This entry is derived from a study of cytomegalovirus exposure and HLA in healthy donors. About the research overall: Genetic ancestry analysis placed over 65% of the 400 or so donors that were genotyped in the Caucasian-associated cluster. General study points: Segments of the TCR beta V type were, in most cases, productive about 87% or about 30% of the time in an earlier analysis. Rarity marked most TCR sequences, yet some public TCRs occurred in many donors. Reported findings show TCR beta sequences accurately forecast HLA-A and HLA-B alleles in most subjects.

Sequencing used PBMCs. This TCR was sampled from a woman aged 40-49 years in good health and CMV-seronegative. The chain employs TRBV7-9 and TRBJ2-7; 13 bases are a match to TRBD2. In DNA, the CDR3 is TGTGCCAGCAGCCCCATTGGGCGGACTAGCGGGAGTCCTGAGTACTTC. This encodes CASSPIGRTSGSPEYF.